A selection of T cell receptor beta chains follows, all from one sample in a study of identical twins. From the 5' RACE reads, TCRdb called clonotypes with MiXCR, one entry per CDR3 protein. The sample yields 1.5 million to 2 million distinct CDR3 sequences, about 30% seen once. The source material was cord blood. The receptors come from a newborn girl in good health. Both conserved end residues are part of each CDR3. D genes are given only for firm matches. The size field is filled for only some rows; it gives once, few, many or a size class.

v_gene,abundance,j_gene,d_gene,CDR3aa,CDR3nt
TRBV20-1,NA,TRBJ2-7,TRBD2,CSAATGLAYEQYF,TGCAGTGCTGCTACGGGACTAGCCTACGAGCAGTACTTC
TRBV12-3/TRBV12-4,few,TRBJ2-3,TRBD1,CASSLRTGGRTSTDAQYF,TGTGCCAGCAGTCTACGGACAGGGGGAAGGACTAGCACAGATGCGCAGTATTTT
TRBV29-1,few,TRBJ1-2,TRBD1,CSVTTPNRDRGDYGYTF,TGCAGCGTTACAACGCCTAACCGGGACAGAGGGGACTATGGCTACACCTTC
TRBV28,few,TRBJ2-1,TRBD1,CASSFGTVMNEQFF,TGTGCCAGCAGTTTCGGGACAGTGATGAATGAGCAGTTCTTC
TRBV6-1,few,TRBJ2-1,NA,CASSELIWPYNEQFF,TGTGCCAGCAGTGAATTAATCTGGCCCTACAATGAGCAGTTCTTC
TRBV29-1,many,TRBJ1-2,NA,CSVTGRYYGYTF,TGCAGCGTCACGGGACGGTACTATGGCTACACCTTC
TRBV3-1,NA,TRBJ1-1,TRBD1,CASSQGWDRPNTEAFF,TGTGCCAGCAGCCAGGGGTGGGACAGGCCGAACACTGAAGCTTTCTTT
TRBV9,NA,TRBJ1-4,NA,CASSVEGEPGQLFF,TGTGCCAGCAGCGTAGAGGGTGAACCGGGACAACTGTTTTTT
TRBV20-1,NA,TRBJ2-2,TRBD2,CSARVLAVGELFF,TGCAGTGCTAGAGTACTAGCGGTCGGGGAGCTGTTTTTT
TRBV2,NA,TRBJ1-5,TRBD1,CASRGQAVQPQHF,TGTGCCAGCCGAGGACAGGCGGTTCAGCCCCAGCATTTT
TRBV11-2,many,TRBJ2-4,NA,CASSFRRVSPKNIQYF,TGTGCCAGCAGCTTCCGCAGGGTCAGCCCCAAAAACATTCAGTACTTC
TRBV11-1,few,TRBJ2-1,TRBD2,CASTAWEGNNEQFF,TGTGCCAGCACCGCCTGGGAGGGGAACAATGAGCAGTTCTTC
TRBV6-1,NA,TRBJ2-7,NA,CASRIKAQGNNEQYF,TGTGCCAGCAGGATCAAGGCGCAGGGAAACAATGAGCAGTACTTC
TRBV11-2,NA,TRBJ2-1,NA,CASSFRGVGEQFF,TGTGCCAGCAGCTTTCGCGGAGTAGGTGAGCAGTTCTTC
TRBV27,NA,TRBJ2-5,TRBD2,CACRSSGRNNEQYF,TGTGCCTGCCGGTCTAGCGGGAGAAACAATGAGCAGTACTTC
TRBV20-1,few,TRBJ1-5,NA,CSARESGPYSNQPQHF,TGCAGTGCTAGAGAGTCAGGGCCATATAGCAATCAGCCCCAGCATTTT
TRBV24-1,once,TRBJ1-5,NA,CATSDSSNNQPQHF,TGTGCCACCAGTGACTCCAGTAACAATCAGCCCCAGCATTTT
TRBV7-9,NA,TRBJ1-6,NA,CASRTTGGYNSPLHF,TGTGCCAGCAGGACGACGGGGGGCTATAATTCACCCCTCCACTTT
TRBV3-1,once,TRBJ2-5,NA,CASSQLGGNEQYF,TGTGCCAGCAGCCAATTGGGAGGCAATGAGCAGTACTTC
TRBV20-1,NA,TRBJ2-7,TRBD1,CSAPDRGRWEQYF,TGCAGTGCCCCGGACAGGGGGCGTTGGGAGCAGTACTTC
TRBV10-3,NA,TRBJ2-5,NA,CAISEMQRETQYF,TGTGCCATCAGTGAGATGCAGCGAGAGACCCAGTACTTC
TRBV7-9,few,TRBJ1-2,NA,CASSLAGVENGYTF,TGTGCCAGCAGCTTAGCAGGGGTTGAGAATGGCTACACCTTC
TRBV24-1,few,TRBJ2-1,NA,CATSDLLRAREYSEQFF,TGTGCCACCAGTGATTTGTTGCGGGCGAGGGAATACAGTGAGCAGTTCTTC
TRBV5-6,NA,TRBJ1-2,TRBD1,CASSNDRGRSLLYYGYTF,TGTGCCAGCAGCAACGACAGGGGGCGATCCCTCTTATACTATGGCTACACCTTC
TRBV24-1,NA,TRBJ2-2,NA,CATSDSRDHSNTGELFF,TGTGCCACCAGTGATTCCCGGGACCACTCGAACACCGGGGAGCTGTTTTTT
TRBV7-2,NA,TRBJ2-3,NA,CASSASAVGTDTQYF,TGTGCCAGCAGCGCCAGCGCGGTTGGTACAGATACGCAGTATTTT
TRBV20-1,NA,TRBJ1-1,TRBD1,CSASGDRETEAFF,TGCAGTGCTAGCGGAGACAGGGAAACTGAAGCTTTCTTT
TRBV29-1,many,TRBJ2-5,NA,CSFPGQKETQYF,TGCAGCTTCCCAGGCCAAAAGGAGACCCAGTACTTC
TRBV20-1,few,TRBJ2-7,TRBD2,CSAASGNSYEQYF,TGCAGTGCTGCTAGCGGGAACTCCTACGAGCAGTACTTC
TRBV5-1,NA,TRBJ2-3,NA,CASSLRPPSTDTQYF,TGCGCCAGCAGCTTGCGGCCCCCCAGCACAGATACGCAGTATTTT
TRBV6-5,few,TRBJ2-1,TRBD2,CASSYEGGRTYNEQFF,TGTGCCAGCAGTTACGAGGGCGGGAGAACCTACAATGAGCAGTTCTTC
TRBV5-1,NA,TRBJ2-7,TRBD2,CASSLDVSGGAPYNEQYF,TGCGCCAGCAGCTTGGACGTTAGCGGGGGGGCCCCCTACAATGAGCAGTACTTC
TRBV20-1,few,TRBJ2-3,NA,CSARGPFEPDTQYF,TGCAGTGCCCGAGGCCCCTTTGAACCAGATACGCAGTATTTT
TRBV3-1,NA,TRBJ2-5,TRBD2,CASSQGSGGASIETQYF,TGTGCCAGCAGCCAAGGTAGCGGGGGGGCTTCTATAGAGACCCAGTACTTC
TRBV28,few,TRBJ2-7,NA,CASSLYQGKQYF,TGTGCCAGCAGTTTATACCAGGGGAAGCAGTACTTC
TRBV20-1,many,TRBJ2-5,TRBD2,CSARFLRTRGDQETQYF,TGCAGTGCTAGATTCCTGAGGACTAGGGGAGACCAAGAGACCCAGTACTTC
TRBV20-1,few,TRBJ2-1,TRBD2,CSASSEERGGLSYNEQFF,TGCAGTGCTAGCTCTGAAGAGCGGGGGGGCCTTTCTTACAATGAGCAGTTCTTC
TRBV27,many,TRBJ2-1,NA,CASSLSIWGEQFF,TGTGCCAGCAGTTTATCTATTTGGGGTGAGCAGTTCTTC
TRBV3-1,NA,TRBJ2-3,NA,CASSQDEADTQYF,TGTGCCAGCAGCCAAGATGAGGCAGATACGCAGTATTTT
TRBV30,NA,TRBJ2-3,TRBD2,CAWSLASGSTDTQYF,TGTGCCTGGAGTCTGGCTAGCGGTAGCACAGATACGCAGTATTTT
TRBV5-1,NA,TRBJ1-1,NA,CASSLRGNWNTEAFF,TGCGCCAGCAGCTTGAGGGGCAATTGGAACACTGAAGCTTTCTTT
TRBV11-2,many,TRBJ2-1,NA,CASSLTNQFF,TGTGCCAGCAGCTTAACGAACCAGTTCTTC
TRBV11-2,NA,TRBJ1-1,NA,CASSLAWETEAFF,TGTGCCAGCAGCTTAGCGTGGGAGACTGAAGCTTTCTTT
TRBV3-1,NA,TRBJ2-7,TRBD2,CASSPASGTSGMWSSYEQYF,TGTGCCAGCAGCCCAGCCTCCGGGACTAGCGGGATGTGGAGCTCCTACGAGCAGTACTTC
TRBV7-9,NA,TRBJ2-7,TRBD2,CASNGPTRGGEQYF,TGTGCCAGCAACGGACCGACGCGGGGGGGTGAGCAGTACTTC
TRBV20-1,NA,TRBJ1-1,TRBD1,CSAGQGGRTEAFF,TGCAGTGCTGGACAGGGGGGGAGGACTGAAGCTTTCTTT
TRBV20-1,few,TRBJ1-1,NA,CSAPFRGMNTEAFF,TGCAGTGCTCCCTTTAGAGGGATGAACACTGAAGCTTTCTTT
TRBV6-1,once,TRBJ1-2,NA,CASSDPGRDYGYTF,TGTGCCAGCAGTGACCCGGGAAGGGACTATGGCTACACCTTC
TRBV6-5,NA,TRBJ1-6,NA,CASSYGTAGVDSYNSPLHF,TGTGCCAGCAGTTACGGGACTGCAGGGGTCGACTCCTATAATTCACCCCTCCACTTT
TRBV28,NA,TRBJ2-7,NA,CACTPMDRLISYEQYF,TGTGCCTGCACCCCTATGGACAGATTAATCTCCTACGAGCAGTACTTC
TRBV2,few,TRBJ2-7,TRBD1,CASSGTGGAKQYF,TGTGCCAGCAGTGGGACAGGGGGTGCGAAGCAGTACTTC
TRBV11-2,few,TRBJ2-1,NA,CASSFGSGDNEQFF,TGTGCCAGCAGCTTCGGTTCCGGGGACAATGAGCAGTTCTTC
TRBV10-3,NA,TRBJ2-5,NA,CAIGDDEQYF,TGTGCCATCGGAGACGATGAGCAGTACTTC
TRBV20-1,once,TRBJ2-1,TRBD2,CSARGGAGAVYPNEQFF,TGCAGTGCTAGAGGGGGAGCGGGGGCGGTGTATCCCAATGAGCAGTTCTTC
TRBV20-1,few,TRBJ2-7,NA,CSASGSGGPYEQYF,TGCAGTGCTAGTGGCTCCGGGGGTCCCTACGAGCAGTACTTC
TRBV27,many,TRBJ2-1,NA,CASSFGQFSYNEQFF,TGTGCCAGCAGTTTTGGCCAGTTCTCCTACAATGAGCAGTTCTTC
TRBV5-1,NA,TRBJ2-1,TRBD2,CASSYALAGGDNEQFF,TGCGCCAGCAGCTACGCACTAGCGGGGGGCGACAATGAGCAGTTCTTC
TRBV29-1,NA,TRBJ2-1,TRBD2,CSVGGLAGGFSSYNEQFF,TGCAGCGTTGGGGGACTAGCGGGGGGCTTTAGCTCCTACAATGAGCAGTTCTTC